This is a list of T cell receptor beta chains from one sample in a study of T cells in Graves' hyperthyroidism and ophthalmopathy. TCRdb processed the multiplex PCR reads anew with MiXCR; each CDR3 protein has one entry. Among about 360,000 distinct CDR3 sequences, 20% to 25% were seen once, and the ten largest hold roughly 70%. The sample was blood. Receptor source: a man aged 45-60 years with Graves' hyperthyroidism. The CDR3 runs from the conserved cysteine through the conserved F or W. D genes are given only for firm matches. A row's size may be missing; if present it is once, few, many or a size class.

TGTGCCACCAGCAGAGCAGGGGCTCCAGGAGCTTTCTTT,CATSRAGAPGAFF,13,.,TRBJ1-1,.,TRBV15
TGTGCCAGCAGTTGGCCCGACAGGGGCTATGGCTACACCTTC,CASSWPDRGYGYTF,14,TRBD1,TRBJ1-2,.,TRBV28
TGTGCCAGCAGCCAAGACGGGACAGGGATTGGCTACACCTTC,CASSQDGTGIGYTF,14,TRBD1,TRBJ1-2,few,TRBV6-1
TGTGCCACCCAACCATGGGACAGCGACACCGGGGAGCTGTTTTTT,CATQPWDSDTGELFF,15,TRBD1,TRBJ2-2,.,TRBV24-1
TGTGCCAGCAGTTCGTCGACTAGATTCAATGAGCAGTTCTTC,CASSSSTRFNEQFF,14,.,TRBJ2-1,.,TRBV12-3/TRBV12-4
TGTGCCAGCAGCCAAATCGGTGAAGAGCAGTTCTTC,CASSQIGEEQFF,12,.,TRBJ2-1,many,TRBV3-1
TGTGCCAGCAGCTTAAACAGGGAGAATGAGCAGTTCTTC,CASSLNRENEQFF,13,.,TRBJ2-1,few,TRBV7-3
TGCGCCAGCAGCTTGGAAACAGACTACGAGCAGTACTTC,CASSLETDYEQYF,13,.,TRBJ2-7,few,TRBV5-1
TGTGCCAGCAGCCCCGGACAGGGGGCAACCTACGAGCAGTTCTTC,CASSPGQGATYEQFF,15,TRBD1,TRBJ2-1,.,TRBV27
TGTGCCATCAGTGATAGCGGGAATGAGCAGTTCTTC,CAISDSGNEQFF,12,TRBD2,TRBJ2-1,few,TRBV10-3
TGCAGTGCTAAACCGCAGGGGATAGAGACCCAGTACTTC,CSAKPQGIETQYF,13,.,TRBJ2-5,.,TRBV20-1
TGTGCCACCAGTGATTCTACTAGTTGGTACGAGCAGTACTTC,CATSDSTSWYEQYF,14,.,TRBJ2-7,few,TRBV24-1
TGTGCCAGCAGCCCAGTACAAGAAGCTTTCTTT,CASSPVQEAFF,11,.,TRBJ1-1,.,TRBV11-2
TGTGCCAGCAGCTTAATCAGGGCGGACGGGGAGCTGTTTTTT,CASSLIRADGELFF,14,.,TRBJ2-2,.,TRBV11-2
TGTGCCAGCAGCTCGTACAGGCAAGAGACCCAGTACTTC,CASSSYRQETQYF,13,.,TRBJ2-5,.,TRBV11-2
TGTGCCAGCAGCTTATCCGGACTAGCGGGAGGACATGAGCAGTTCTTC,CASSLSGLAGGHEQFF,16,TRBD2,TRBJ2-1,.,TRBV7-7
TGTGCCATCAGTGATCCGGCAGTAGGAAACACCATATATTTT,CAISDPAVGNTIYF,14,.,TRBJ1-3,.,TRBV10-3
TGTGCCAGCACCCGAGGAACAGGGGGCAACGAGCAGTACTTC,CASTRGTGGNEQYF,14,TRBD1,TRBJ2-7,.,TRBV3-1
TGTGCCAGCAGTGCAAGACAGTTTTTTAGCACAGATACGCAGTATTTT,CASSARQFFSTDTQYF,16,.,TRBJ2-3,.,TRBV2
TGTGCCAGCAGCTTGGCGGGGGGGATGGATACGCAGTATTTT,CASSLAGGMDTQYF,14,TRBD2,TRBJ2-3,.,TRBV7-6
TGTGCCAGTAGTCTTCAGACAGCTAGCTACACCTTC,CASSLQTASYTF,12,.,TRBJ1-2,few,TRBV19
TGTGCCAGCAGTTTGACAGATCCGTCGGACAATGAGCAGTTCTTC,CASSLTDPSDNEQFF,15,.,TRBJ2-1,many,TRBV27
TGCGCCAGCAGCCAAGATGCCCTGTCCACCGGGACACCGTCTGGCTACACCTTC,CASSQDALSTGTPSGYTF,18,.,TRBJ1-2,.,TRBV4-1
TGCAGTGCTAGTCCCGGGATTTACACCGGGGAGCTGTTTTTT,CSASPGIYTGELFF,14,.,TRBJ2-2,.,TRBV20-1
TGTGCCAGTAGTAGACGGGACCGGGACAGTCCTCGAGAGCAGTACTTC,CASSRRDRDSPREQYF,16,TRBD1,TRBJ2-7,.,TRBV19
TGTGCCTGGAGTGGAGGTCTAGCGGGCTCCTACAATGAGCAGTTCTTC,CAWSGGLAGSYNEQFF,16,TRBD2,TRBJ2-1,.,TRBV30
TGTGCCTGGAGCGGAGCGGCGCGCCAGTACTTC,CAWSGAARQYF,11,.,TRBJ2-5,.,TRBV30
TGCAGTGCTAGAAGCGGGTCGGGGGATCAGCCCCAGCATTTT,CSARSGSGDQPQHF,14,.,TRBJ1-5,few,TRBV20-1
TGTGCCAGCAGCCTCTCAAAGGCCGGGGGCGCTCCTTTCTTT,CASSLSKAGGAPFF,14,.,TRBJ1-1,few,TRBV3-1
TGTGCCATCGCACAGGGCTCTGGGGCCAACGTCCTGACTTTC,CAIAQGSGANVLTF,14,.,TRBJ2-6,.,TRBV12-3/TRBV12-4
TGTGCCAGCAGCGTAGGAAGCGGGGGTCCCTACGAGCAGTACTTC,CASSVGSGGPYEQYF,15,TRBD2,TRBJ2-7,.,TRBV9
TGTGCCAGCAGTTCTCTTCCCCTAAGCTCCTACAATGAGCAGTTCTTC,CASSSLPLSSYNEQFF,16,.,TRBJ2-1,many,TRBV28
TGCGCCAGCATGGAGGGCAACGAGCAGTACTTC,CASMEGNEQYF,11,.,TRBJ2-7,.,TRBV5-1
TGCAGCGTTGTGGTTGACAGCTCTGGAAACACCATATATTTT,CSVVVDSSGNTIYF,14,.,TRBJ1-3,.,TRBV29-1
TGTGCCAGCAGCACCCGACCGGGGAAAGGGGTGTACGAGCAGTACTTC,CASSTRPGKGVYEQYF,16,.,TRBJ2-7,once,TRBV7-9
TGTGCCTGGAGTGTATTTGGAGGATCCTACGAGCAGTACTTC,CAWSVFGGSYEQYF,14,.,TRBJ2-7,many,TRBV30
TGCGCCAGCAGCTTGGTTGCGGGAGCAGGCTACGAGCAGTACTTC,CASSLVAGAGYEQYF,15,TRBD2,TRBJ2-7,.,TRBV5-1
TGTGCCAGTAGTATTAAACAGGGGGGCACCTACGAGCAGTACTTC,CASSIKQGGTYEQYF,15,TRBD1,TRBJ2-7,few,TRBV19
TGTGCCAGCAGCACCCAGGGAAGCTACAATGAGCAGTTCTTC,CASSTQGSYNEQFF,14,.,TRBJ2-1,few,TRBV9
TGTGCCAGCCTTAGCGGGAGCCACAATGAGCAGTTCTTC,CASLSGSHNEQFF,13,TRBD2,TRBJ2-1,many,TRBV27
TGTGCCAGCGGACCCCCAGGGGAATTCACAGATACGCAGTATTTT,CASGPPGEFTDTQYF,15,.,TRBJ2-3,.,TRBV27
TGCGCCAGCAGCCCCACACACCAGGGGGGACAGCCCCAGCATTTT,CASSPTHQGGQPQHF,15,TRBD1,TRBJ1-5,few,TRBV4-1
TGCGCCAGCAGCGCAGACAGGGCTGGCTACACCTTC,CASSADRAGYTF,12,TRBD1,TRBJ1-2,few,TRBV5-1
TGTGCCTCCACAACCGGGACAGGGGCGTGGGAGCAGTACTTC,CASTTGTGAWEQYF,14,TRBD1,TRBJ2-7,many,TRBV7-9
TGTGCCAGCAGTTACGGACTAGCGGACACCGGGGAGCTGTTTTTT,CASSYGLADTGELFF,15,TRBD2,TRBJ2-2,.,TRBV28
TGTGCCAGCAGCTCCCCCCTCTTTGCCGCCGGTCAAGAGACCCAGTACTTC,CASSSPLFAAGQETQYF,17,.,TRBJ2-5,few,TRBV11-3
TGTGCCAGCAGCCAAGATCCAGGACAGGACTCCTACGAGCAGTACTTC,CASSQDPGQDSYEQYF,16,TRBD1,TRBJ2-7,.,TRBV3-1